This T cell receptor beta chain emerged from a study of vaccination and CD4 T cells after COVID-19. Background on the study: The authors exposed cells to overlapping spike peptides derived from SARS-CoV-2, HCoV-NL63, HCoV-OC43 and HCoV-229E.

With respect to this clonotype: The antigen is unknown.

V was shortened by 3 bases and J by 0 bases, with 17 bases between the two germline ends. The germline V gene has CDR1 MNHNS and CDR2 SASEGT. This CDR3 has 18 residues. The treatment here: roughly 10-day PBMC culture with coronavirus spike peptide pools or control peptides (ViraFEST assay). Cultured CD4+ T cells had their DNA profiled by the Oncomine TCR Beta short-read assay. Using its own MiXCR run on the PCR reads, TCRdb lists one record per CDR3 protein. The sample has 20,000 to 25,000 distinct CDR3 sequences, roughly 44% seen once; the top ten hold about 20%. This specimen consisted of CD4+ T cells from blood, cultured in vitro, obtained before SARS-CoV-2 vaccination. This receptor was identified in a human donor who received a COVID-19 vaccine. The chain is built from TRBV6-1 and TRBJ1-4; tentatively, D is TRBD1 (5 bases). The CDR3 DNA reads TGTGCCAGCAGTGAGAGGCCGCTGGGGCGTACAACTAATGAAAAACTGTTTTTT. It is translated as CASSERPLGRTTNEKLFF.